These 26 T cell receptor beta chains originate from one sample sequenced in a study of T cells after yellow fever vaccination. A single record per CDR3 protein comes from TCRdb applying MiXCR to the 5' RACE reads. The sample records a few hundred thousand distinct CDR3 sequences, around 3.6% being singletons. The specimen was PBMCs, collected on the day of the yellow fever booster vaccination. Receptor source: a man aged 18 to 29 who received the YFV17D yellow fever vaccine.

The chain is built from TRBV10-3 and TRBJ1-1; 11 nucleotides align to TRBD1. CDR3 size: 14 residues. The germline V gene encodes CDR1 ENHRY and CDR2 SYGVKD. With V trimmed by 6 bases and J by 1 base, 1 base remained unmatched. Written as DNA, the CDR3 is TGTGCCATCAGGGGACAGGGGGAGAACACTGAAGCTTTCTTT. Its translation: CAIRGQGENTEAFF.

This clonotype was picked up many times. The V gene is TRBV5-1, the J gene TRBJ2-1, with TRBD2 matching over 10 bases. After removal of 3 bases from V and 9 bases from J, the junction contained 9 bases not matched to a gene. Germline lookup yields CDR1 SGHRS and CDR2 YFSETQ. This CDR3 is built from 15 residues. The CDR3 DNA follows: TGCGCCAGCAGCTCCCTAGCGGGGGAGCCTGTTGAGCAGTTCTTC. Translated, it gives CASSSLAGEPVEQFF. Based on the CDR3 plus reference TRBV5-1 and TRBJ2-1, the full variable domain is KAGVTQTPRYLIKTRGQQVTLSCSPISGHRSVSWYQQTPGQGLQFLFEYFSETQRNKGNFPGRFSGRQFSNSRSEMNVSTLELGDSALYLCASSSLAGEPVEQFFGPGTRLTVL.

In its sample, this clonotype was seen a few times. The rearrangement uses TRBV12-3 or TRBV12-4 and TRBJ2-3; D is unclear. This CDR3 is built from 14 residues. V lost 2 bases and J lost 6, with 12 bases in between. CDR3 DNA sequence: TGTGCCAGCAGTTTACACGTTCGGTCGGATACGCAGTATTTT. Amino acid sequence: CASSLHVRSDTQYF.

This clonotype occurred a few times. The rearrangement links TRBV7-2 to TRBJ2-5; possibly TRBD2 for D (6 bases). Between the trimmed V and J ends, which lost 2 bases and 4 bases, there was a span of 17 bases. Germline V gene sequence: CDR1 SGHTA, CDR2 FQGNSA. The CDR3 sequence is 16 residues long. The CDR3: CASSLLWTAGGETQYF. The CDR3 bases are TGTGCCAGCAGCTTATTATGGACGGCCGGGGGAGAGACCCAGTACTTC.

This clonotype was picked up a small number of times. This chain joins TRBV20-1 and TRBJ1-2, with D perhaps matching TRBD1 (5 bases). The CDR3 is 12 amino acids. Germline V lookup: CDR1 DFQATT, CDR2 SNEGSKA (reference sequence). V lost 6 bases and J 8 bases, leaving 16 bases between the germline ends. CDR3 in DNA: TGCAGTGCCCCCGACGGACGGGGGGGCTACACCTTC. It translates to CSAPDGRGGYTF.

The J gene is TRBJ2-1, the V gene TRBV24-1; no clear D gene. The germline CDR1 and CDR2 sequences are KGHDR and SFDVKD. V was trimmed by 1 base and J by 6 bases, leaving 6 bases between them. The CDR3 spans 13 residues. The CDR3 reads CATSDFTGNEQFF. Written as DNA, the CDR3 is TGTGCCACCAGTGATTTTACGGGCAATGAGCAGTTCTTC.

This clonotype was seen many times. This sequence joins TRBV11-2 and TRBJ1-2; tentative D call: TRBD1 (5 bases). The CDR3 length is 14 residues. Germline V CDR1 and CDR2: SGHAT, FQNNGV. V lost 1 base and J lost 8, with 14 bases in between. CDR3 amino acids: CASSLGSAGYGYTF. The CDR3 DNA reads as TGTGCCAGCAGCTTAGGTTCCGCAGGGTACGGCTACACCTTC.

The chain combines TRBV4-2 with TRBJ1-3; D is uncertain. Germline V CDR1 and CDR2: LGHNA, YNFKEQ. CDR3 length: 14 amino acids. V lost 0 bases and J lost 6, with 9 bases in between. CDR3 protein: CASSQERWANTIYF. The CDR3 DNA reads TGTGCCAGCAGCCAAGAAAGGTGGGCAAACACCATATATTTT.

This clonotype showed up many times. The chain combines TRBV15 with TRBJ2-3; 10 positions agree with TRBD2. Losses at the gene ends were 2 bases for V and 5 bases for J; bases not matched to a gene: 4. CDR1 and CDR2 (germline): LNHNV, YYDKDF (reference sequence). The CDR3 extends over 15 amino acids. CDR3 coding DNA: TGTGCCACCAGCAGAAGCGGGGGGGCTGGAGATACGCAGTATTTT. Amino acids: CATSRSGGAGDTQYF.

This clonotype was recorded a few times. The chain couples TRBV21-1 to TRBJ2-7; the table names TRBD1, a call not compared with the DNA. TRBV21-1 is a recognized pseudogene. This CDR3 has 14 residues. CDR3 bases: TGTGCCAGCAGGGGACAGGTCACCCTGGACGAGCAGTACGTC. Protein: CASRGQVTLDEQYV.

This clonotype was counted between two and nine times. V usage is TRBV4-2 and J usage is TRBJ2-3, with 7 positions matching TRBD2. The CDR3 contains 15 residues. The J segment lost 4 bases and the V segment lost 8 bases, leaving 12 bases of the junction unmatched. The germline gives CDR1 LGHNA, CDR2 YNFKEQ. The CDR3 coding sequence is TGTGCCAGCCCGGTGTTGCGGGGGAGGGCAGATACGCAGTATTTT. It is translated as CASPVLRGRADTQYF.

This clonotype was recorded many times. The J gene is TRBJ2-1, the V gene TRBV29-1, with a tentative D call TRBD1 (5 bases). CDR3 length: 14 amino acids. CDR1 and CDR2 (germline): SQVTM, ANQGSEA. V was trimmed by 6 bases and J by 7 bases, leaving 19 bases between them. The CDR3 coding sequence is TGCAGCGTGGGGCTGTTCGGTTGGGATAATGAGCAGTTCTTC. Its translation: CSVGLFGWDNEQFF.

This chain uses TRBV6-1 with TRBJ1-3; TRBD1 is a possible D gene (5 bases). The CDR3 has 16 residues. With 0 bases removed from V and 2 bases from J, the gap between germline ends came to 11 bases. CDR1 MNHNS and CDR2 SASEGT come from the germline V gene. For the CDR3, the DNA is TGTGCCAGCAGTGAAGCGAGGGGATTAGCTGGAAACACCATATATTTT. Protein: CASSEARGLAGNTIYF.

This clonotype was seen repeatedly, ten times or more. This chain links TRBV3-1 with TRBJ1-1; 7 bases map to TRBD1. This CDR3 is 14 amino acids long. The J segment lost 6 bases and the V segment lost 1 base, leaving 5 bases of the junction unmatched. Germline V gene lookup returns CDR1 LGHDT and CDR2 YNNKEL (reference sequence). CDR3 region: CASSQVGGQAEAFF. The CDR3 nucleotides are TGTGCCAGCAGCCAAGTAGGGGGCCAGGCTGAAGCTTTCTTT. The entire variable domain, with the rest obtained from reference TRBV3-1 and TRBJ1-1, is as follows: DTAVSQTPKYLVTQMGNDKSIKCEQNLGHDTMYWYKQDSKKFLKIMFSYNNKELIINETVPNRFSPKSPDKAHLNLHINSLELGDSAVYFCASSQVGGQAEAFFGQGTRLTVV.

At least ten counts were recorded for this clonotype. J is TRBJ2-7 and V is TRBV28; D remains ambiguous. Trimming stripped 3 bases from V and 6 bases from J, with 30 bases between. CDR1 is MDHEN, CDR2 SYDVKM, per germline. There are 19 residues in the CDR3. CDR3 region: CASSFLRLSVPAGWSEQYV. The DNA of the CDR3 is TGTGCCAGCAGTTTTTTAAGGTTGTCAGTTCCCGCAGGCTGGTCCGAGCAGTACGTC.

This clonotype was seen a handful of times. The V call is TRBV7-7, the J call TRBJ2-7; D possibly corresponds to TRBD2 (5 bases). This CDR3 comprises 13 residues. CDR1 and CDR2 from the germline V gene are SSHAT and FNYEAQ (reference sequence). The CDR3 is CASSFSGSFEQYV. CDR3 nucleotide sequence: TGTGCTAGCAGCTTCTCGGGGAGCTTCGAGCAGTACGTC.

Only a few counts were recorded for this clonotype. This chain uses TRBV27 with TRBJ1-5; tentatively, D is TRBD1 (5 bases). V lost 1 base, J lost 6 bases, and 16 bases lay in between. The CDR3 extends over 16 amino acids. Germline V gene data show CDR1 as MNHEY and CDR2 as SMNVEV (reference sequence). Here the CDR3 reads CASSLFSGGEGQPQHF. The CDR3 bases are TGTGCCAGCAGTTTATTTTCCGGGGGAGAGGGTCAGCCCCAGCATTTT.

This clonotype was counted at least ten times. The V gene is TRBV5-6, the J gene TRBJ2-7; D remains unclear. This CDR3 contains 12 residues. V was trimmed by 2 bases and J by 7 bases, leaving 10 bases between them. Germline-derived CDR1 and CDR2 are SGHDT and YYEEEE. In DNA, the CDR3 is TGTGCCAGCAGCTTTTTAGAAGCGGAGCAGTACTTC. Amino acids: CASSFLEAEQYF.

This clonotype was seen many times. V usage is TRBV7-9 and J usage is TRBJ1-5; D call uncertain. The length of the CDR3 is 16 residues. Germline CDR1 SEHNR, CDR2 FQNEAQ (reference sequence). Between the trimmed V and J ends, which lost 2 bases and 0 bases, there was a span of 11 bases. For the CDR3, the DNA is TGTGCCAGCAGCTTAAGCGGGTTCCATAGCAATCAGCCCCAGCATTTT. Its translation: CASSLSGFHSNQPQHF.

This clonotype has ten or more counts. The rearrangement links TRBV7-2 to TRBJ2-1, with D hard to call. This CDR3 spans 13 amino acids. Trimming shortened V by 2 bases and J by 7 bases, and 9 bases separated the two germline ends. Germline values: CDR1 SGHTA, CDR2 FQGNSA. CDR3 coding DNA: TGTGCCAGCAGCTTACGGACGGCTAATGAGCAGTTCTTC. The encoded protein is CASSLRTANEQFF.

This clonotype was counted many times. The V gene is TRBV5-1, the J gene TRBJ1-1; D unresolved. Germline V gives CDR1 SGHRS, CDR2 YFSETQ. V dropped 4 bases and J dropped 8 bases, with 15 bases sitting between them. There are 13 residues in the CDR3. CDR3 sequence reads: CASSAGPAFEAFF. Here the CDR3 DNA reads TGCGCCAGCAGCGCCGGGCCTGCCTTCGAAGCTTTCTTT. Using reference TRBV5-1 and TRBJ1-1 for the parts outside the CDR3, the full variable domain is KAGVTQTPRYLIKTRGQQVTLSCSPISGHRSVSWYQQTPGQGLQFLFEYFSETQRNKGNFPGRFSGRQFSNSRSEMNVSTLELGDSALYLCASSAGPAFEAFFGQGTRLTVV.

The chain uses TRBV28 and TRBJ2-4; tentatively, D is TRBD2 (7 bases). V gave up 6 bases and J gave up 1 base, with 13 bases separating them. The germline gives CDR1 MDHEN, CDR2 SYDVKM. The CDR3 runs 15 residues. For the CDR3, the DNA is TGTGCCAGCAGCTCCCGGGGGGCGGCCAAAAACATTCAGTACTTC. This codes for CASSSRGAAKNIQYF.

Here the CDR3 DNA reads TGTGCCAGCAGCTTAGAGGAACTGGGTACGCAGTATTTT. It codes for CASSLEELGTQYF. The J gene is TRBJ2-3, the V gene TRBV7-2, with D hard to call. CDR3 size: 13 residues. CDR1 SGHTA and CDR2 FQGNSA come from the germline V gene. V was trimmed by 1 base and J by 8 bases, leaving 10 bases between them.

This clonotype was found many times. CDR3 DNA sequence: TGTGCCAGCAGCTTGATGGCGGGGGGACCAACAGATACGCAGTATTTT. Translated, it gives CASSLMAGGPTDTQYF. The chain uses TRBV5-5 and TRBJ2-3; 8 bases line up with TRBD2. J was trimmed by 3 bases and V by 1 base; bases with no gene match: 7. CDR1 SGHKS and CDR2 YYEKEE come from the germline V gene (reference sequence). This CDR3 is 16 amino acids long.

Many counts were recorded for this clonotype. CDR3 loop: CASLGWEQFF. DNA for the CDR3: TGCGCCAGCCTGGGGTGGGAGCAGTTCTTC. This chain uses TRBV10-2 with TRBJ2-1; no clear D gene. There are 10 residues in the CDR3. CDR1 and CDR2 (germline): WSHSY, SAAADI. V was clipped by 8 bases and J by 10 bases, with 9 bases between them.

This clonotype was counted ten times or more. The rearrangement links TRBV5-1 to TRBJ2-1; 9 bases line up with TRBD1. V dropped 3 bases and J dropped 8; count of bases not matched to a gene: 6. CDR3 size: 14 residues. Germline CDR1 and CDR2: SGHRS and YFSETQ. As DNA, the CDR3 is TGCGCCAGCAGCTCCGGGACAGGGATCGATGAGCAGTTCTTC. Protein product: CASSSGTGIDEQFF. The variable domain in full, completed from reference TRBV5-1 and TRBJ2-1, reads KAGVTQTPRYLIKTRGQQVTLSCSPISGHRSVSWYQQTPGQGLQFLFEYFSETQRNKGNFPGRFSGRQFSNSRSEMNVSTLELGDSALYLCASSSGTGIDEQFFGPGTRLTVL.